This record covers a single T cell receptor beta chain. Antigen unknown. Sample time point: blood 2 weeks post-SBRT. Specified treatment: 15 Gy SBRT to primary tumor, nephrectomy 4 weeks later. Clear cell pathology was present in this patient's renal cell carcinoma. This entry comes from a study of radiation and T cells in renal cell carcinoma. Study overall: Nephrectomy followed 15 Gy stereotactic body radiation by 4 weeks. Study results and limitations: From baseline, blood top tumor clonotypes peaked at 2 weeks post-radiation.

The length of the CDR3 is 15 residues. Looked up from germline, CDR1 is MNHEY and CDR2 is SVGAGI. V was shortened by 4 bases and J by 7 bases, with 16 bases between the two germline ends. The data were produced by immunoSEQ multiplex PCR, yet TCRdb's version contains in-frame clones alone and is incomplete. Found here are 100,000 to 150,000 clones, 81% of them singletons; the top ten hold about 5.3%. The receptor was isolated from a man aged 50 to 59 with renal cell carcinoma. This specimen was blood, taken from a patient whose treatment included radiotherapy and nephrectomy. The rearrangement uses TRBV6-5 and TRBJ2-2; D perhaps matches TRBD1 (6 bases). The DNA for the CDR3 is TGTGCCAGCAGTTTAGGGACAATAAGAAGCGGGGAGCTGTTTTTT. It yields the protein CASSLGTIRSGELFF.